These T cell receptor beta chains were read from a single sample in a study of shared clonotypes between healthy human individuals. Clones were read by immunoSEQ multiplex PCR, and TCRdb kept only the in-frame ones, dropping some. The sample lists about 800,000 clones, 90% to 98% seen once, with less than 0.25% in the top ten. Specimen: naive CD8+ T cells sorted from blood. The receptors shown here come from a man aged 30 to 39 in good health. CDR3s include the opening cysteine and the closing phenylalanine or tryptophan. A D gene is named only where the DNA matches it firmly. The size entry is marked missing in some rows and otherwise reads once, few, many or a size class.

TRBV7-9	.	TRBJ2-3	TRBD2	CAHLSAGDSTDTQYF	TGTGCCCACCTCTCAGCGGGAGATAGCACAGATACGCAGTATTTT
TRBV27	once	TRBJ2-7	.	CASSGSSYEQYF	TGTGCCAGCAGCGGTAGCTCCTACGAGCAGTACTTC
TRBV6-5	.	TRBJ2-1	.	CASRVRRDPWNEQFF	TGTGCCAGCAGGGTCCGGCGGGACCCATGGAATGAGCAGTTCTTC
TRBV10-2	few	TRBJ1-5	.	CASSESGIQPQHF	TGCGCCAGCAGTGAGAGTGGGATCCAGCCCCAGCATTTT
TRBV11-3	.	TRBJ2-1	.	CASSSRESSYNEQFF	TGTGCCAGCAGCAGTCGGGAGAGCTCCTACAATGAGCAGTTCTTC
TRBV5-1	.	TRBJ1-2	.	CASSLMGSNYGYTF	TGCGCCAGCAGCTTGATGGGCAGCAACTATGGCTACACCTTC
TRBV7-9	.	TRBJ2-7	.	CASSLVSGYEQYF	TGTGCCAGCAGCTTAGTTTCGGGTTACGAGCAGTACTTC
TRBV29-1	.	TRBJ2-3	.	CSVETGGTVSTDTQYF	TGCAGCGTTGAAACCGGTGGGACGGTGTCCACAGATACGCAGTATTTT
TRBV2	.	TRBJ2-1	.	CASSGPGFKSYNEQFF	TGTGCCAGCAGTGGGCCGGGATTTAAAAGCTACAATGAGCAGTTCTTC
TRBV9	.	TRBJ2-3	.	CASSNPVAETTDTQYF	TGTGCCAGCAGCAATCCAGTAGCGGAGACCACAGATACGCAGTATTTT
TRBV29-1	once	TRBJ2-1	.	CSVDGSSYNEQFF	TGCAGCGTTGATGGCAGCTCCTACAATGAGCAGTTCTTC
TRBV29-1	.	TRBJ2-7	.	CSVEDRGPYEQYF	TGCAGCGTAGAGGACCGAGGCCCCTACGAGCAGTACTTC
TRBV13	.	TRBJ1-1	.	CASSFQDTEAFF	TGTGCCAGCAGCTTTCAGGACACTGAAGCTTTCTTT
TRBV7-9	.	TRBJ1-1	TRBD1	CASAGGGSNTEAFF	TGTGCCAGCGCAGGAGGGGGCTCGAACACTGAAGCTTTCTTT
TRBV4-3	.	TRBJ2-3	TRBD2	CASSPGLADTDTQYF	TGCGCCAGCAGCCCGGGACTAGCGGACACAGATACGCAGTATTTT
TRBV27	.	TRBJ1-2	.	CASSPHRTYGYTF	TGTGCCAGCAGTCCGCACAGGACCTATGGCTACACCTTC
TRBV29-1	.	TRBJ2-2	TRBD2	CSTRLAGGPWSGELFF	TGCAGCACCCGACTAGCGGGAGGGCCGTGGAGCGGGGAGCTGTTTTTT
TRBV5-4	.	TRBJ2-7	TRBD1	CAVGSGTGVVEQYF	TGTGCTGTTGGATCCGGGACAGGGGTAGTAGAGCAGTACTTC
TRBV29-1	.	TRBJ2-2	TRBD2	CSVPGTSGRARNTGELFF	TGCAGCGTCCCCGGGACTAGCGGGAGGGCTCGGAACACCGGGGAGCTGTTTTTT
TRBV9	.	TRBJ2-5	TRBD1	CASSEGTGDWETQYF	TGTGCCAGCAGCGAGGGGACAGGGGATTGGGAGACCCAGTACTTC
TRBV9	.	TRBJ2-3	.	CASRRTGVLKDTQYF	TGTGCCAGCAGAAGAACAGGTGTCCTGAAAGATACGCAGTATTTT
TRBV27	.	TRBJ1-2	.	CASSFNRVHGYTF	TGTGCCAGCAGTTTTAACAGGGTTCATGGCTACACCTTC
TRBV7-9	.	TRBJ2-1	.	CASSTNEQFF	TGTGCCAGCAGTACCAATGAGCAGTTCTTC
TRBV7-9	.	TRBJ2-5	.	CASKGSGQETQYF	TGTGCCAGCAAAGGGTCGGGACAAGAGACCCAGTACTTC
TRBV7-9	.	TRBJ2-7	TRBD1	CASSSPGQGAHEQYF	TGTGCCAGCAGCTCTCCGGGACAGGGGGCCCACGAGCAGTACTTC
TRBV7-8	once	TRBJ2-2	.	CASSLTRGNTGELFF	TGTGCCAGCAGCCTAACGCGGGGGAACACCGGGGAGCTGTTTTTT
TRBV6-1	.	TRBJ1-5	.	CASSVWGGQPQHF	TGTGCCAGCAGTGTATGGGGCGGGCAGCCCCAGCATTTT
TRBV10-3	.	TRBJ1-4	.	CAISAGGNEKLFF	TGTGCCATCAGTGCTGGGGGAAATGAAAAACTGTTTTTT
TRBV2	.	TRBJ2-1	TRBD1	CASSETGRPYNEQFF	TGTGCCAGCAGTGAGACAGGGAGACCCTACAATGAGCAGTTCTTC
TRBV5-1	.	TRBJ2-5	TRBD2	CASSNQGSGSTETQYF	TGCGCCAGCAGCAATCAGGGTAGCGGGAGTACAGAGACCCAGTACTTC
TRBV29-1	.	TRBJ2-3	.	CSVESADTQYF	TGCAGCGTTGAATCAGCAGATACGCAGTATTTT
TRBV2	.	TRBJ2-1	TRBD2	CASPSGRRNEQFF	TGTGCCAGCCCTAGCGGGAGAAGGAATGAGCAGTTCTTC
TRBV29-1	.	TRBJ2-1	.	CSVEESLMGPSYNEQFF	TGCAGCGTTGAAGAATCGCTAATGGGGCCGTCTTACAATGAGCAGTTCTTC
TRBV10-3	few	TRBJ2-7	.	CAITGDRYEQYF	TGTGCCATCACCGGGGACCGCTACGAGCAGTACTTC
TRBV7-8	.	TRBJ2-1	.	CASSLARDSEQFF	TGTGCCAGCAGCTTAGCCAGGGATAGTGAGCAGTTCTTC
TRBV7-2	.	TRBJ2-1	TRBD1	CASSLNHRDRDDEQFF	TGTGCCAGCAGCTTAAATCACCGGGACAGGGACGATGAGCAGTTCTTC
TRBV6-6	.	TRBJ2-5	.	CASGEVAQTQYF	TGTGCCTCCGGGGAGGTTGCGCAGACCCAGTACTTC
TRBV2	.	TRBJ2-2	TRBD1	CACRGIPGELFF	TGTGCGTGCAGGGGGATTCCCGGGGAGCTGTTTTTT
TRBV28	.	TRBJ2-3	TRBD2	CASRSGMGTDTQYF	TGTGCCAGCAGAAGCGGGATGGGAACAGATACGCAGTATTTT
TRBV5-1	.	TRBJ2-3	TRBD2	CASKEPGIAGVDSDTQYF	TGCGCCAGCAAAGAACCGGGTATAGCGGGAGTTGACTCAGATACGCAGTATTTT
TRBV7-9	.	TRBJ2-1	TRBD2	CASSFSGAGASYNEQFF	TGTGCCAGCAGCTTTTCTGGGGCGGGAGCCTCCTACAATGAGCAGTTCTTC
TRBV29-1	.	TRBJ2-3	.	CSVEQGFLGQSTDTQYF	TGCAGCGTTGAACAAGGGTTTCTTGGCCAAAGCACAGATACGCAGTATTTT
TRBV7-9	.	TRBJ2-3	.	CASSPASRTDTQYF	TGTGCCAGCAGCCCCGCCTCCCGCACAGATACGCAGTATTTT
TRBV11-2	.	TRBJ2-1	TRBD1	CASSSHDRAEEQFF	TGTGCCAGCAGTTCTCACGACAGGGCGGAAGAGCAGTTCTTC
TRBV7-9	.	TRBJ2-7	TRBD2	CASSFASGSYEQYF	TGTGCCAGCAGCTTTGCTAGCGGGAGTTACGAGCAGTACTTC
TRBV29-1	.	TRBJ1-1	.	CSVDPGQLNTEAFF	TGCAGCGTTGATCCGGGACAACTGAACACTGAAGCTTTCTTT
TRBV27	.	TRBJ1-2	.	CASTSQTTGIIRGYTF	TGTGCCAGCACCAGCCAAACGACCGGGATCATTAGGGGCTACACCTTC
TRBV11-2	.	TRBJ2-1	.	CASSFRGLGSYNEQFF	TGTGCCAGCAGCTTTCGGGGTTTGGGCTCCTACAATGAGCAGTTCTTC
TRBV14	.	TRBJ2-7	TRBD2	CASSQAGFSAGVSYEQYF	TGTGCCAGCAGCCAAGCAGGATTCTCAGCGGGAGTCTCCTACGAGCAGTACTTC
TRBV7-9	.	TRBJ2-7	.	CASSPPGQTYEQYF	TGTGCCAGCAGCCCCCCGGGGCAGACCTACGAGCAGTACTTC